The present entry profiles one TCR beta chain with its context. What it recognizes is unknown. The CDR3 covers 13 residues. Germline loops: CDR1 SQVTM, CDR2 ANQGSEA. V lost 4 bases to trimming and J lost 0 bases, with 9 bases between them. Profiles of TCR beta VDJ and CDR3 were generated from a genomic DNA template. TCRdb reprocessed the reads with MiXCR, giving one entry per CDR3 protein. Of some 130,000 distinct CDR3 sequences in the sample, more than 40% were seen once. The data were taken from a study of CD8+CD57+ T cells in acquired aplastic anemia. Looking at the study overall: Mean yield of DNA from sorted CD4+ and CD8+ cells was 3 to 3.5 ug. Roughly 9.8 million reads, on average, were obtained for CD4+ cells from healthy donors.

General observations from the study: No significant patient-versus-control difference appeared in CD8+ Simpson's diversity. The same twenty-nine CD8+ CDR3 sequences occurred in patients and in controls.

The sequence was obtained from a human donor in good health, serving as a control. Specimen: sorted CD4+, CD8+, or CD8+CD57+ T cells (not recorded which) from PBMCs. This chain connects TRBV29-1 to TRBJ1-1, with a possible D match to TRBD1 (5 bases). CDR3 sequence: CSVVGGMNTEAFF. The CDR3 region has the DNA TGCAGCGTTGTGGGGGGGATGAACACTGAAGCTTTCTTT.